The entry below gives a single T cell receptor (beta chain) sequence along with its context. What it binds is not known. This sample stems from a study of shared clonotypes between healthy human individuals. General study findings and limits: What naive subsets generally showed was a larger estimated richness than memory subsets showed. In four donors, around 5% of naive CD4 clonotypes appeared in common.

The CDR3 runs 16 residues. V trimming: 5 bases; J trimming: 1 base; junction bases outside the gene matches: 4. Looked up from germline, CDR1 is SGHTA and CDR2 is FQGTGA. Across several immunoSEQ plates, the genomic DNA of each subset was split evenly. Assay: immunoSEQ multiplex PCR; the TCRdb copy retains only in-frame clones and omits some. In the table there are around 2.5 million clones, more than 85% of which are singletons. J is TRBJ2-5 and V is TRBV7-3; TRBD2 matches at 13 bases. The clonotype was recovered from a man between 18 and 29 years old in good health. Some clones in this sample may be carry-over from other donors' samples. Specimen: naive CD4+ T cells from PBMCs. Subset in this sample: CD45RA+ positively selected. The CDR3 nucleotides read TGTGCCAGCAGCCCCGGGACTAGCGGGGTCCAAGAGACCCAGTACTTC. It codes for CASSPGTSGVQETQYF.